These 25 T cell receptor beta chains originate from one sample sequenced in a study of shared clonotypes between healthy human individuals. TCRdb's copy holds only in-frame clones and misses some; the assay was immunoSEQ multiplex PCR. Here the sample spans over a million clones, roughly 96% being singletons. Sequencing used naive CD4+ T cells sorted from blood. Subset here: CD45RA+ positively selected. These receptors were collected from a young man in good health.

This clone showed up just once. This chain joins TRBV5-1 and TRBJ2-1, with 10 bases matching TRBD2. Germline trimming cut 3 bases from V and 4 bases from J; bases unmatched to any gene: 7. The CDR3 spans 16 residues. Germline V gives CDR1 SGHRS, CDR2 YFSETQ. The CDR3 is CASSSSGLAFYNEQFF. CDR3 DNA: TGCGCCAGCAGCTCATCGGGACTAGCGTTTTACAATGAGCAGTTCTTC.

The chain couples TRBV7-9 to TRBJ2-7; 7 bases are shared with TRBD1. V dropped 1 base and J dropped 7; count of bases not matched to a gene: 13. This CDR3 contains 16 residues. CDR1 is SEHNR and CDR2 is FQNEAQ in the germline V gene (reference sequence). The CDR3 coding sequence is TGTGCCAGCAGCTTAGTTCAGGGGGAAGCGATACGTGAGCAGTACTTC. Its protein product is CASSLVQGEAIREQYF.

Written as DNA, the CDR3 is TGTGCCAGTAGTAGGGCTAGCGGGACCCCCAATGAGCAGTTCTTC. Its translation: CASSRASGTPNEQFF. The chain combines TRBV19 with TRBJ2-1; 9 nucleotides align to TRBD2. Trimming at V came to 4 bases and at J to 6 bases, leaving 7 bases not matched to a gene. The CDR3 totals 15 residues. Looked up from germline, CDR1 is LNHDA and CDR2 is SQIVND (reference sequence).

This clone was picked up one time. The CDR3 nucleotides read TGCGCCAGCAGCCTATCCGGTACAGAGACCCAGTACTTC. As protein: CASSLSGTETQYF. The J gene is TRBJ2-5, the V gene TRBV5-1; D call uncertain. Per germline, CDR1 SGHRS and CDR2 YFSETQ. The CDR3 is 13 residues long. Trimming cost V 4 bases and J 4 bases, with 11 bases left between them.

The rearrangement joins TRBV18 to TRBJ1-2; TRBD1 matches at 7 bases. Germline CDR1 is KGHSH and CDR2 is LQKENI. The CDR3 sequence is 16 residues long. The junction had 11 bases not matched to a gene; V was cut back by 3 bases and J by 4 bases. The chain's CDR3 is CASSPTGTVSFYGYTF. DNA for the CDR3: TGTGCCAGCTCACCTACTGGGACAGTCAGTTTCTATGGCTACACCTTC.

The rearrangement joins TRBV29-1 to TRBJ1-1; D is uncertain. The CDR3 consists of 11 residues. V gave up 8 bases and J gave up 3 bases, with 10 bases separating them. The V gene's germline CDR1 is SQVTM and CDR2 ANQGSEA. The CDR3 DNA follows: TGCAGCCTAGGGTCCGACACTGAAGCTTTCTTT. Translation: CSLGSDTEAFF.

This chain joins TRBV4-1 and TRBJ2-3; D is ambiguous. CDR1 MGHRA and CDR2 YSYEKL come from the germline V gene. V was pared by 0 bases and J by 1 base, with 2 bases between. The CDR3 sequence is 13 residues long. The CDR3: CASSQDGTDTQYF. CDR3 in DNA: TGCGCCAGCAGCCAAGACGGCACAGATACGCAGTATTTT.

This rearrangement joins TRBV7-6 to TRBJ1-2; possibly TRBD1 for D (5 bases). Germline V gene sequence: CDR1 SGHVS, CDR2 FNYEAQ. V was pared by 3 bases and J by 7 bases, with 18 bases between. The CDR3 has 15 residues. This chain's CDR3 is CASSLTPGTEGGYTF. The CDR3 coding sequence is TGTGCCAGCAGCTTGACACCCGGGACGGAAGGTGGCTACACCTTC.

The chain combines TRBV19 with TRBJ2-2, with unresolved D. Trimming shortened V by 9 bases and J by 6 bases, and 26 bases separated the two germline ends. CDR1 is LNHDA and CDR2 is SQIVND in the germline V gene (reference sequence). This CDR3 spans 17 amino acids. The CDR3 bases are TGTGCCAGCCGCAACTCGGTGGGTTCTTTTTCGGCCGGGGAGCTGTTTTTT. Its protein product is CASRNSVGSFSAGELFF.

In this sample, this clone turned up many times. This rearrangement joins TRBV4-3 to TRBJ2-2; 9 bases match TRBD2. The CDR3 is 18 amino acids. The V and J ends lost 0 bases and 0 bases, in that order; junction bases with no gene match: 5. Germline V gene data show CDR1 as LGHNA and CDR2 as YSLEER. CDR3 nucleotides: TGCGCCAGCAGCCAAGAGAGCGCGGGAGGGGCGAACACCGGGGAGCTGTTTTTT. Translation: CASSQESAGGANTGELFF.

The chain is built from TRBV2 and TRBJ2-3; D gene uncertain. CDR3 length: 13 amino acids. Germline lookup yields CDR1 SNHLY and CDR2 FYNNEI. Trimming took off 5 bases at V and 5 bases at J, with 11 bases between the two ends. The CDR3 DNA reads as TGTGCCAGCAGTCTAGATTCGCGAGATACGCAGTATTTT. Amino acids: CASSLDSRDTQYF.

This chain links TRBV7-9 with TRBJ1-5; D gene uncertain. This CDR3 is 12 amino acids long. The germline V gene encodes CDR1 SEHNR and CDR2 FQNEAQ (reference sequence). The V end was cut by 7 bases, the J end by 1 base, with 5 bases between. CDR3 DNA sequence: TGTGCCAGCACAATAAGCAATCAGCCCCAGCATTTT. Its translation is CASTISNQPQHF.

Concerning this clone: The same CDR3 is also encoded by other DNA sequences in this sample. The J gene is TRBJ2-2, the V gene TRBV6-5; TRBD1 aligns across 7 bases. The CDR3 covers 14 residues. Germline V gene data show CDR1 as MNHEY and CDR2 as SVGAGI. V dropped 6 bases and J dropped 4; count of bases not matched to a gene: 5. The CDR3 loop is CASRRQGSTGELFF. In nucleotides, the CDR3 is TGTGCCAGCAGAAGACAGGGTAGCACCGGGGAGCTGTTTTTT.

V gene TRBV2 combines with J gene TRBJ2-7; D gene unclear. V lost 6 bases and J 0 bases, leaving 6 bases between the germline ends. CDR1 SNHLY and CDR2 FYNNEI come from the germline V gene. CDR3 length: 12 amino acids. The chain's CDR3 is CASRVSSYEQYF. The CDR3 DNA reads TGTGCCAGCAGGGTTAGCTCCTACGAGCAGTACTTC. Complete variable domain (other parts from reference TRBV2 and TRBJ2-7): EPEVTQTPSHQVTQMGQEVILRCVPISNHLYFYWYRQILGQKVEFLVSFYNNEISEKSEIFDDQFSVERPDGSNFTLKIRSTKLEDSAMYFCASRVSSYEQYFGPGTRLTVT.

V and J are TRBV7-6 and TRBJ2-7, with 9 bases identical to TRBD2. The CDR3 sequence is 15 residues long. Germline-derived CDR1 and CDR2 are SGHVS and FNYEAQ. With V trimmed by 0 bases and J by 3 bases, 3 bases remained unmatched. CDR3 amino acids: CASSLAASGIYEQYF. CDR3 DNA: TGTGCCAGCAGCTTAGCTGCTAGCGGGATCTACGAGCAGTACTTC.

The chain has TRBV11-3 and TRBJ2-3; unclear D gene. CDR1 is SGHNT, CDR2 YENEEA, per germline. This CDR3 has 14 residues. V lost 3 bases and J lost 1, with 8 bases in between. The CDR3 sequence: CASSFSVGTDTQYF. The DNA for the CDR3 is TGTGCCAGCAGCTTTAGTGTGGGCACAGATACGCAGTATTTT.

The chain joins TRBV10-3 to TRBJ2-7, with 10 bases lining up with TRBD2. The trim removed 0 bases at V and 5 bases at J, leaving 4 bases unmatched. The CDR3 has 15 amino acids. Germline V gives CDR1 ENHRY, CDR2 SYGVKD. The CDR3 DNA reads as TGTGCCATCAGTGAGTCGGTAGCGGGAGGCCACGAGCAGTACTTC. Residues: CAISESVAGGHEQYF.

The chain has TRBV5-1 and TRBJ2-3; D is possibly TRBD1 or TRBD2 (7 bases each). Germline V gives CDR1 SGHRS, CDR2 YFSETQ. The CDR3 consists of 16 residues. Trimming removed 0 bases from V and 2 bases from J, with 13 bases in between. In nucleotides, the CDR3 is TGCGCCAGCAGCTTGGATGGGAGGGGGCTCACAGATACGCAGTATTTT. This gives the protein CASSLDGRGLTDTQYF.

In nucleotides, the CDR3 is TGTGCCAGCAGCTTTAACCGGGACAGAGGCTCCTACAATGAGCAGTTCTTC. Protein: CASSFNRDRGSYNEQFF. This sequence joins TRBV7-8 and TRBJ2-1; 7 bases are a match to TRBD1. Per germline, CDR1 SGHVS and CDR2 FQNEAQ. J was trimmed by 0 bases and V by 3 bases; bases with no gene match: 8. This CDR3 has 17 amino acids.

The chain joins TRBV29-1 to TRBJ1-4; TRBD1 matches 7 bases. Germline V gives CDR1 SQVTM, CDR2 ANQGSEA. The CDR3 consists of 13 residues. J was trimmed by 4 bases and V by 4 bases; bases with no gene match: 3. CDR3 in amino acids: CSVGTGHNEKLFF. For the CDR3, the DNA is TGCAGCGTTGGGACAGGTCATAATGAAAAACTGTTTTTT. The variable domain in full, completed from reference TRBV29-1 and TRBJ1-4, reads SAVISQKPSRDICQRGTSLTIQCQVDSQVTMMFWYRQQPGQSLTLIATANQGSEATYESGFVIDKFPISRPNLTFSTLTVSNMSPEDSSIYLCSVGTGHNEKLFFGSGTQLSVL.

The chain recombines TRBV30 with TRBJ2-5; possibly TRBD1 or TRBD2 for D (7 bases each). Per germline, CDR1 GTSNPN and CDR2 SVGIG (reference sequence). The CDR3 loop spans 14 amino acids. V lost 2 bases to trimming and J lost 4 bases, with 14 bases between them. The CDR3 DNA reads as TGTGCCTGGAGTCTAGGGAGGGGGCGAGAGACCCAGTACTTC. Protein product: CAWSLGRGRETQYF.

This chain joins TRBV5-1 and TRBJ1-3, with D unresolved. Trimming took off 5 bases at V and 4 bases at J, with 13 bases between the two ends. The CDR3 runs to 14 residues. Per the germline V gene, CDR1 is SGHRS and CDR2 is YFSETQ. This chain's CDR3 is CASREPARGNTIYF. CDR3 in DNA: TGCGCCAGCAGGGAGCCCGCGAGGGGAAACACCATATATTTT.

The V and J genes are TRBV28 and TRBJ2-5; 9 bases align to TRBD2. Germline loops: CDR1 MDHEN, CDR2 SYDVKM. The length of the CDR3 is 16 residues. J was trimmed by 5 bases and V by 6 bases; bases with no gene match: 13. This chain's CDR3 is CASSPQGSGSFETQYF. The CDR3 region has the DNA TGTGCCAGCAGCCCCCAGGGTAGCGGGAGCTTTGAGACCCAGTACTTC.

The chain couples TRBV7-9 to TRBJ2-7; 12 nucleotides line up with TRBD1. Germline trimming cut 5 bases from V and 8 bases from J; bases unmatched to any gene: 7. CDR1 is SEHNR, CDR2 FQNEAQ, per germline (reference sequence). The length of the CDR3 is 14 residues. CDR3 bases: TGTGCCAGCAGCCGGGACAGGGGGCGAGGGAAGCAGTACTTC. The encoded protein is CASSRDRGRGKQYF. Looking up the rest from reference TRBV7-9 and TRBJ2-7 gives the full variable domain: DTGVSQNPRHKITKRGQNVTFRCDPISEHNRLYWYRQTLGQGPEFLTYFQNEAQLEKSRLLSDRFSAERPKGSFSTLEIQRTEQGDSAMYLCASSRDRGRGKQYFGPGTRLTVT.

With respect to this clone: The same CDR3 is also encoded by other DNA sequences in this sample. V usage is TRBV20-1 and J usage is TRBJ2-1; D remains unclear. The ends were cut back, 4 bases at V and 6 bases at J, with 4 bases in the middle. CDR1 and CDR2 from the germline V gene are DFQATT and SNEGSKA (reference sequence). The CDR3 has 10 residues. CDR3 sequence reads: CSATLNEQFF. The CDR3 DNA reads as TGCAGTGCTACTCTCAATGAGCAGTTCTTC.